These T cell receptor beta chains were read from a single sample in a study of blood T cell repertoires in COVID-19. Sequencing was performed with immunoSEQ multiplex PCR; in TCRdb, only in-frame clones are kept and a portion is missing. The data show about 270,000 clones, with around 90% seen just once and approximately 4% held by the top ten. The source material was PBMCs or T cells enriched from blood (not recorded which). These receptors were obtained from a woman aged 25-40 years with acute COVID-19. Both conserved end residues are trimmed from each CDR3.

v_call: TRBV7-2; cdr3_aa: ASSSQPPGLAGADTQY
v_call: TRBV14; cdr3_aa: ASSQDASGTYSYEQY
v_call: TRBV28; cdr3_aa: ASTSGVGFSPLH
v_call: TRBV19; cdr3_aa: ASSLRDRGLGDTQY
v_call: TRBV9; cdr3_aa: ASSVGGGGTEAF
v_call: TRBV19; cdr3_aa: ASSIDGGRSEKLF
v_call: TRBV3-1/TRBV3-2; cdr3_aa: ASSQGGLRYNEQF
v_call: TRBV27; cdr3_aa: ASSDGQGGDQH
v_call: TRBV28; cdr3_aa: ASSPDRNYNEQF
v_call: TRBV19; cdr3_aa: ASRLDILNEKLF
v_call: TRBV11-1; cdr3_aa: ASKKGLAGYTDTQY
v_call: TRBV5-4; cdr3_aa: ASSPWTGGNTEAF
v_call: TRBV27; cdr3_aa: ASSHVGGAGELF
v_call: TRBV2; cdr3_aa: ASSETMGQGLRNQPQH
v_call: TRBV7-7; cdr3_aa: ASSRIGGWELF
v_call: TRBV4-3; cdr3_aa: ASSSRSSGSPDTQY
v_call: TRBV27; cdr3_aa: ASSFRGSGSYEQY
v_call: TRBV27; cdr3_aa: ASSWSGVPTYGYT
v_call: TRBV29-1; cdr3_aa: SGGLAGYNEQF
v_call: TRBV19; cdr3_aa: ASRLAGGRNTGELF
v_call: TRBV7-9; cdr3_aa: ATESGTGNTGELF
v_call: TRBV3-1/TRBV3-2; cdr3_aa: ASSLGLAVYEQY
v_call: TRBV4-1; cdr3_aa: ASSRTGGQETQY
v_call: TRBV25-1; cdr3_aa: ASSDEGGEPDTQY
v_call: TRBV14; cdr3_aa: ASSQTGMNTEAF
v_call: TRBV3-1/TRBV3-2; cdr3_aa: ASSQHPRQAYEQY
v_call: TRBV14; cdr3_aa: ASSQEPGAPYEQY
v_call: TRBV14; cdr3_aa: ASSQLSGNTIY
v_call: TRBV28; cdr3_aa: ASSLVQVNYGYT
v_call: TRBV27; cdr3_aa: ASSGRHRGEVSPLH
v_call: TRBV18; cdr3_aa: ASSQQNMNTEAF
v_call: TRBV10-3; cdr3_aa: AIRKGQDINQPQH
v_call: TRBV6-2/TRBV6-3; cdr3_aa: ASSYGDINYEQY
v_call: TRBV28; cdr3_aa: ASSLGRDSGNTIY
v_call: TRBV4-1; cdr3_aa: ASSEDGVMYYEQF
v_call: TRBV4-1; cdr3_aa: ASSQLGTADEKLF
v_call: TRBV2; cdr3_aa: ASSNPSGGSYNEQF
v_call: TRBV10-3; cdr3_aa: AISPREADTQY
v_call: TRBV7-9; cdr3_aa: ASSWRSNESVQPQH
v_call: TRBV19; cdr3_aa: ATSGDTYNQPQH
v_call: TRBV5-1; cdr3_aa: ASSPGHSSYEQY
v_call: TRBV11-2; cdr3_aa: ASSRLAGLNNEQF
v_call: TRBV10-2; cdr3_aa: ASSGGVTNEKLF
v_call: TRBV19; cdr3_aa: ASSIDGTGNEQY
v_call: TRBV29-1; cdr3_aa: SVDAQPRRDGYT
v_call: TRBV19; cdr3_aa: ASSTGGGVHTEAF
v_call: TRBV5-8; cdr3_aa: ASSLGQPNQPQH
v_call: TRBV2; cdr3_aa: ASRVAGAGGNEQF